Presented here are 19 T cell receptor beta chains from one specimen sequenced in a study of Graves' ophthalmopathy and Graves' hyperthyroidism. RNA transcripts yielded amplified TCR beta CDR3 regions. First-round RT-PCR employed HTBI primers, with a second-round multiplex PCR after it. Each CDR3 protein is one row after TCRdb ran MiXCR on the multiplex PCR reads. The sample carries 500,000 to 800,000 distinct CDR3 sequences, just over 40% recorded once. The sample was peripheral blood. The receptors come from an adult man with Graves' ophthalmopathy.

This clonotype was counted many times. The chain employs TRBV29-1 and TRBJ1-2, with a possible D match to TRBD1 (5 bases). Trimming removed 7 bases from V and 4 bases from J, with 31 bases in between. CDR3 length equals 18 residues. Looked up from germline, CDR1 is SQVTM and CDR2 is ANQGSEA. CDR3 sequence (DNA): TGCAGCGCCCCGGCCGGAGAAGTGGGTAGGGGATTAGGCTATGGCTACACCTTC. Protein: CSAPAGEVGRGLGYGYTF.

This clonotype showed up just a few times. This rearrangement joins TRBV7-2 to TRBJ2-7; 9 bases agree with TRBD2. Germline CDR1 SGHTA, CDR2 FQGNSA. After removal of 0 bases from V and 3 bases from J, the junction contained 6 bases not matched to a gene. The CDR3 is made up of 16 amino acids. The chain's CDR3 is CASSLAAGGLLYEQYF. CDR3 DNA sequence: TGTGCCAGCAGCTTAGCGGCGGGGGGGCTCCTCTACGAGCAGTACTTC. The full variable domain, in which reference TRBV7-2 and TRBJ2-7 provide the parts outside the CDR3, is GAGVSQSPSNKVTEKGKDVELRCDPISGHTALYWYRQSLGQGLEFLIYFQGNSAPDKSGLPSDRFSAERTGGSVSTLTIQRTQQEDSAVYLCASSLAAGGLLYEQYFGPGTRLTVT.

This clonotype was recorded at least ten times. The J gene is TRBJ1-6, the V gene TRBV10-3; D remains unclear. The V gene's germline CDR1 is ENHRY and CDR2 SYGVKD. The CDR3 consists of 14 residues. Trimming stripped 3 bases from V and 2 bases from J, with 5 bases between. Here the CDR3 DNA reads TGTGCCATCAGTGACAGAACCTATAATTCACCCCTCCACTTT. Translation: CAISDRTYNSPLHF.

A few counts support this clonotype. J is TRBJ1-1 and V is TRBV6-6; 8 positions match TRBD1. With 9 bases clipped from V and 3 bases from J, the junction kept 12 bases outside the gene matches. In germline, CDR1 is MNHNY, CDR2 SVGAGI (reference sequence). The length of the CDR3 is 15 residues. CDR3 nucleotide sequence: TGTGCCAGTGAAGGACAGGGCGCATGGCACACTGAAGCTTTCTTT. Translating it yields CASEGQGAWHTEAFF.

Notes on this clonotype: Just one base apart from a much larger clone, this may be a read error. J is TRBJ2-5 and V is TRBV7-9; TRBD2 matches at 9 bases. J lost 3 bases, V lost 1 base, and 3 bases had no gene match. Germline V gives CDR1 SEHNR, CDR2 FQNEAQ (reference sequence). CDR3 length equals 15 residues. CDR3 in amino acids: CASSLGGGAEETQYF. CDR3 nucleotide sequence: TGTGCCAGCAGCTTAGGCGGGGGGGCCGAAGAGACCCAGTACTTC.

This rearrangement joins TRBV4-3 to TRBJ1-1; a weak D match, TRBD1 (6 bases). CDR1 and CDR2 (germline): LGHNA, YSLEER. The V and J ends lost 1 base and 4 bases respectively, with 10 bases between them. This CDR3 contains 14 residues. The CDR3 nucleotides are TGCGCCAGCAGCCAAGGGACAGCCCTCACTGAAGCTTTCTTT. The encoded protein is CASSQGTALTEAFF.

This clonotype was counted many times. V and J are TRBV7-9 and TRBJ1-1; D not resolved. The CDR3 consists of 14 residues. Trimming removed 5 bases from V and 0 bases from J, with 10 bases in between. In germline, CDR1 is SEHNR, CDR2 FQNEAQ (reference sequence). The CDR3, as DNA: TGTGCCAGCAGCCCCCTGGACCTGAACACTGAAGCTTTCTTT. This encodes CASSPLDLNTEAFF.

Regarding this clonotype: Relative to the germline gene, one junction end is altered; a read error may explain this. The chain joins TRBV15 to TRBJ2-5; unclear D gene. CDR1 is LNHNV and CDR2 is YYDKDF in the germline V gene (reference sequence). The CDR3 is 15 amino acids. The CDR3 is CAASSQSAAQETQYF. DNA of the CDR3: TGTGCCGCCAGCAGCCAGTCCGCAGCCCAAGAGACCCAGTACTTC.

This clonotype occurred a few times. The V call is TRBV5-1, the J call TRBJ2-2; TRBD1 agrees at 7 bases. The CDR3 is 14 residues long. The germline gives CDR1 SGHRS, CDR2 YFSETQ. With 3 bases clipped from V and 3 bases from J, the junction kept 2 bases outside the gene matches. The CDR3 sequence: CASSWDSDTGELFF. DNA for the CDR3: TGCGCCAGCAGCTGGGACAGTGACACCGGGGAGCTGTTTTTT. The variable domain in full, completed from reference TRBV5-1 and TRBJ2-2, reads KAGVTQTPRYLIKTRGQQVTLSCSPISGHRSVSWYQQTPGQGLQFLFEYFSETQRNKGNFPGRFSGRQFSNSRSEMNVSTLELGDSALYLCASSWDSDTGELFFGEGSRLTVL.

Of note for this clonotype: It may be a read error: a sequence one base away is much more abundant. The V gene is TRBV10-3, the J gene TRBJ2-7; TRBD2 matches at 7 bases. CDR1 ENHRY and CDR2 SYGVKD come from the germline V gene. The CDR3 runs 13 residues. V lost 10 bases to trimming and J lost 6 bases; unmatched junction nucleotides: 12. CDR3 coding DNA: TGTGCCACCGATGGCGGGAGAGGCTGCGAGCAGTACTTC. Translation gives CATDGGRGCEQYF.

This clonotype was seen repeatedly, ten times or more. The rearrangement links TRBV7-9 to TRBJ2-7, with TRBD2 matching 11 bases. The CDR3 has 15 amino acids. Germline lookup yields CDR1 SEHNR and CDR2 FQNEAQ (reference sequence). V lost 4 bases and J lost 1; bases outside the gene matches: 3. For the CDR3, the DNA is TGTGCCAGCAGCTCCGGGACTAGCGGTTCCTACGAGCAGTACTTC. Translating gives CASSSGTSGSYEQYF.

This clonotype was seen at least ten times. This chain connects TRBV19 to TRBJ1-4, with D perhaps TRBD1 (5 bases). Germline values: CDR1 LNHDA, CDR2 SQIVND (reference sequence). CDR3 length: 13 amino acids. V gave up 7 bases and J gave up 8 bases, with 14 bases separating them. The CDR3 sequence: CASTRQRDEKLFF. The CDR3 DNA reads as TGTGCCAGTACCCGACAGCGAGACGAAAAACTGTTTTTT.

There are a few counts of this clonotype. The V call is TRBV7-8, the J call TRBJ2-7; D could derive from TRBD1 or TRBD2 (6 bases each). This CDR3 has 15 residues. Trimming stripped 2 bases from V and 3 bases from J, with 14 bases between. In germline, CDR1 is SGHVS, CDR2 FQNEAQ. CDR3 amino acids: CASSLIGGAGYEQYF. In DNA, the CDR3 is TGTGCCAGCAGCTTAATCGGGGGCGCGGGCTACGAGCAGTACTTC.

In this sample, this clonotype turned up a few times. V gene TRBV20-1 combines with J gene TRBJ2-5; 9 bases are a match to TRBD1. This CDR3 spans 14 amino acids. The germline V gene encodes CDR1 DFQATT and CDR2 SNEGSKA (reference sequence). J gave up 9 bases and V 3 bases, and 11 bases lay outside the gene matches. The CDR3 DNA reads TGCAGTGCTAGGGGACAGGGTAGCAATCAGCCCCAGTACTTC. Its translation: CSARGQGSNQPQYF.

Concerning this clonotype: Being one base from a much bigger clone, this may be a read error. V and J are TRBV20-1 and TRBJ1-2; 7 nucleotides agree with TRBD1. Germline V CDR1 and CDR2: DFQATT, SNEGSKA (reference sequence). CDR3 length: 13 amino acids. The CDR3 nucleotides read TGCAGTGCTATCGACAGGGCCAACTATGGCTGCACCTTC. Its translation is CSAIDRANYGCTF.

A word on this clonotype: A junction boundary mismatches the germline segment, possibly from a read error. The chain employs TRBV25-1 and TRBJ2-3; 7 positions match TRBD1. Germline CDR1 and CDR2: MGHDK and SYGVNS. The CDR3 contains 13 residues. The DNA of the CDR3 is TGTGCCAGCCAAGACAGGGTAACAGATGCGCAGTATTTT. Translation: CASQDRVTDAQYF.

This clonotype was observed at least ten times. CDR3 bases: TGTGCCAGCAGCTCACAGCGAAATCAGCCCCAGCATTTT. It specifies CASSSQRNQPQHF. This chain joins TRBV7-6 and TRBJ1-5; D gene uncertain. The CDR3 has 13 residues. The ends were cut back, 4 bases at V and 4 bases at J, with 8 bases in the middle. CDR1 is SGHVS and CDR2 is FNYEAQ in the germline V gene.

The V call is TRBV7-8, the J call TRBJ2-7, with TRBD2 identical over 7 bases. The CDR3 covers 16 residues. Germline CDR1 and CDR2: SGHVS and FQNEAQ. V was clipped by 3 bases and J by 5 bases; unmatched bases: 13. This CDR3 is CASSFISEREFDEQYF. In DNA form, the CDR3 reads TGTGCCAGCAGCTTTATATCTGAGCGGGAATTCGACGAGCAGTACTTC.

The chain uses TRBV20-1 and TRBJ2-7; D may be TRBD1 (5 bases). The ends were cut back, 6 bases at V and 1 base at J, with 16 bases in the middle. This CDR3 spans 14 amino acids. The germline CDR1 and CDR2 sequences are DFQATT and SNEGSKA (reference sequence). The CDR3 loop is CSAISPGNSYEQYF. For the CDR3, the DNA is TGCAGTGCCATTTCCCCAGGGAATTCCTACGAGCAGTACTTC.